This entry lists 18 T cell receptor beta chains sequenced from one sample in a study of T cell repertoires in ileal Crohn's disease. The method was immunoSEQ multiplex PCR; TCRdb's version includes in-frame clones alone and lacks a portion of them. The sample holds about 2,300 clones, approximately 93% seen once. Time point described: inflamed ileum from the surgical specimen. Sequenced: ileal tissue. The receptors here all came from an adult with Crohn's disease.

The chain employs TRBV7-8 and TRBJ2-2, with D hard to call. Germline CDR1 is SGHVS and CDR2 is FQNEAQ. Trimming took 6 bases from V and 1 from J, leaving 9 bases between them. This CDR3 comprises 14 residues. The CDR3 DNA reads TGTGCCAGCAGGCTATCACAGAACACCGGGGAGCTGTTTTTT. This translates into CASRLSQNTGELFF. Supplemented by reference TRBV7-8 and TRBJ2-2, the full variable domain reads GAGVSQSPRYKVAKRGQDVALRCDPISGHVSLFWYQQALGQGPEFLTYFQNEAQLDKSGLPSDRFFAERPEGSVSTLKIQRTQQEDSAVYLCASRLSQNTGELFFGEGSRLTVL.

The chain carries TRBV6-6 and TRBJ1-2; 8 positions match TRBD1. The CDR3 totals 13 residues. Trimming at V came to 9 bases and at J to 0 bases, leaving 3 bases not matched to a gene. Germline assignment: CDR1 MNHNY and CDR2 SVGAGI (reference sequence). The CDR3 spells CASSGQANYGYTF. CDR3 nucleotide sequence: TGTGCCAGTTCGGGACAGGCTAACTATGGCTACACCTTC.

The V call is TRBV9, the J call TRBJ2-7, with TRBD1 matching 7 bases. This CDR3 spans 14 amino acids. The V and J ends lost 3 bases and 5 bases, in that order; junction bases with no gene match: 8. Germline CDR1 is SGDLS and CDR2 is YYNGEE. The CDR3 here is CASSDPTGPNEQYF. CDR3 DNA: TGTGCCAGCAGCGACCCGACAGGGCCCAACGAGCAGTACTTC.

The CDR3, as DNA: TGCGCCAGCAGCTTGAATGGAGGGGCTAACGGGGAGCTGTTTTTT. Translation gives CASSLNGGANGELFF. The chain recombines TRBV5-1 with TRBJ2-2; the D gene is possibly TRBD2 (6 bases). This CDR3 comprises 15 residues. Trimming shortened V by 1 base and J by 7 bases, and 14 bases separated the two germline ends. The germline gives CDR1 SGHRS, CDR2 YFSETQ.

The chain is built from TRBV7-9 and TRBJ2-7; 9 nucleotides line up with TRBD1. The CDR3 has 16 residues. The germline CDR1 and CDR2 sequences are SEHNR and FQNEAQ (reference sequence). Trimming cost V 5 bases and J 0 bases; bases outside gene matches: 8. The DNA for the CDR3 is TGTGCCAGCAGCAACACCCCGACAGGGGGCTCCTACGAGCAGTACTTC. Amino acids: CASSNTPTGGSYEQYF.

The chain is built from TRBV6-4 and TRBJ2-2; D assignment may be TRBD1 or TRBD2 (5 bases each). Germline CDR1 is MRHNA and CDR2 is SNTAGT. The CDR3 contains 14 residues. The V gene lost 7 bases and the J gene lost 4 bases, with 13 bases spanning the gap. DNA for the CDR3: TGTGCCAGCATGGGGGACGGAACCACCGGGGAGCTGTTTTTT. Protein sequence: CASMGDGTTGELFF.

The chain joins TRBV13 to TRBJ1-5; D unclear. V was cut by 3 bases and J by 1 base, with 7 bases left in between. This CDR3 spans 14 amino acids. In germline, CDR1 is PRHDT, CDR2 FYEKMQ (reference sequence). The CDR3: CASSLFGSNQPQHF. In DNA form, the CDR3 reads TGTGCCAGCAGCTTGTTTGGAAGCAATCAGCCCCAGCATTTT.

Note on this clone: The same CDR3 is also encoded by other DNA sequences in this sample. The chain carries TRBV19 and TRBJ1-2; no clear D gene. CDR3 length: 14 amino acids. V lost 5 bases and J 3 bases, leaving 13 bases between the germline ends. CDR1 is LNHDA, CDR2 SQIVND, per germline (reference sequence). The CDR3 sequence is CASSLRGRDYGYTF. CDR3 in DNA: TGTGCCAGTAGTCTTCGAGGGCGAGACTATGGCTACACCTTC.

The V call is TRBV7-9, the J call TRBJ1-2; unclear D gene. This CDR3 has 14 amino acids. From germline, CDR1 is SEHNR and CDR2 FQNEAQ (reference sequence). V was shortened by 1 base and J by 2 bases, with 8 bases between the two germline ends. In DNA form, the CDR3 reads TGTGCCAGCAGCTTAGAAACAGACAACTATGGCTACACCTTC. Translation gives CASSLETDNYGYTF.

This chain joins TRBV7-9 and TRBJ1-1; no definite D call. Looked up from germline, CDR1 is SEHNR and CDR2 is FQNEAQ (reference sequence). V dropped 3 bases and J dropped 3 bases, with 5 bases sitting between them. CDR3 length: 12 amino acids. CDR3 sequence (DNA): TGTGCCAGCAGCTTTGGGGACACTGAAGCTTTCTTT. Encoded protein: CASSFGDTEAFF.

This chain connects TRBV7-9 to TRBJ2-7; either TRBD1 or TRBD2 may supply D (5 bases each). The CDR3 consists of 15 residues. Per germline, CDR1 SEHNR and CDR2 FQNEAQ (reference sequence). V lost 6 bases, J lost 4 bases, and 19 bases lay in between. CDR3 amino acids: CASSGPEGWAYEQYF. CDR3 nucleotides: TGTGCCAGCAGTGGGCCCGAGGGGTGGGCTTACGAGCAGTACTTC. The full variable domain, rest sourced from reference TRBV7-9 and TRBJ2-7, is DTGVSQNPRHKITKRGQNVTFRCDPISEHNRLYWYRQTLGQGPEFLTYFQNEAQLEKSRLLSDRFSAERPKGSFSTLEIQRTEQGDSAMYLCASSGPEGWAYEQYFGPGTRLTVT.

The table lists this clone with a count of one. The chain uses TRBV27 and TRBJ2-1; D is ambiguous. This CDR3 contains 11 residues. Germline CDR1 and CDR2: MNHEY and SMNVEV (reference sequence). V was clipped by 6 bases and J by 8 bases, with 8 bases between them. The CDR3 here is CASSSGYEQFF. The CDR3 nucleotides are TGTGCCAGCAGCTCCGGGTATGAGCAGTTCTTC.

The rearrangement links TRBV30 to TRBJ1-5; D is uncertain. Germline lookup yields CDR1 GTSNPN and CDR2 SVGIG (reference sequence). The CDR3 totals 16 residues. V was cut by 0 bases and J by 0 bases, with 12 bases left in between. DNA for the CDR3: TGTGCCTGGAGTGTACTGGCCCCCGGTAGCAATCAGCCCCAGCATTTT. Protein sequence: CAWSVLAPGSNQPQHF.

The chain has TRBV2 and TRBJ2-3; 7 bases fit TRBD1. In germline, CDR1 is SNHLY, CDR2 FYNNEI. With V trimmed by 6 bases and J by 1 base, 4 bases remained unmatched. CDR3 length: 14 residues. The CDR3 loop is CASRGGVGTDTQYF. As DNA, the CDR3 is TGTGCCAGCAGAGGGGGCGTTGGCACAGATACGCAGTATTTT.

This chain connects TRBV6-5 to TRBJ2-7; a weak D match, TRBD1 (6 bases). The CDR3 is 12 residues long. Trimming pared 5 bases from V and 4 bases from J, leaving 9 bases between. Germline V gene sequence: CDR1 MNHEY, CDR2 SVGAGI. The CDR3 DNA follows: TGTGCCAGCAGTAGGGACATGTACGAGCAGTACTTC. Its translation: CASSRDMYEQYF.

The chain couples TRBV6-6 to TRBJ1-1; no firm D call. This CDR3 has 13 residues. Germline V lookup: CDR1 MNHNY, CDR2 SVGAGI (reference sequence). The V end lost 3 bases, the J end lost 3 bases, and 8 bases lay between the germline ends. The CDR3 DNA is TGTGCCAGCAGTTATTCAGGATACACTGAAGCTTTCTTT. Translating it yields CASSYSGYTEAFF.

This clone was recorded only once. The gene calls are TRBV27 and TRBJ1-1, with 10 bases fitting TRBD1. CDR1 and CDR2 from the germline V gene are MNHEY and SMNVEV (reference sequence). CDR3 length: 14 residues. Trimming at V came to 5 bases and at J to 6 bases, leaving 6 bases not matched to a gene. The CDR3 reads CASSRDRGLSEAFF. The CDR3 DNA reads TGTGCCAGCAGTAGGGACAGGGGTTTGTCTGAAGCTTTCTTT.

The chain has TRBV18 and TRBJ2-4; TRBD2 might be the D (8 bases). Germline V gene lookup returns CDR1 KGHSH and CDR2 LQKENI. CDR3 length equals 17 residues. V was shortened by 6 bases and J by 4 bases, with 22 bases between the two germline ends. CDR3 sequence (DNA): TGTGCCAGCTCCCACGAGGGGGCGCGGGAGGCTAAAAACATTCAGTACTTC. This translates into CASSHEGAREAKNIQYF.